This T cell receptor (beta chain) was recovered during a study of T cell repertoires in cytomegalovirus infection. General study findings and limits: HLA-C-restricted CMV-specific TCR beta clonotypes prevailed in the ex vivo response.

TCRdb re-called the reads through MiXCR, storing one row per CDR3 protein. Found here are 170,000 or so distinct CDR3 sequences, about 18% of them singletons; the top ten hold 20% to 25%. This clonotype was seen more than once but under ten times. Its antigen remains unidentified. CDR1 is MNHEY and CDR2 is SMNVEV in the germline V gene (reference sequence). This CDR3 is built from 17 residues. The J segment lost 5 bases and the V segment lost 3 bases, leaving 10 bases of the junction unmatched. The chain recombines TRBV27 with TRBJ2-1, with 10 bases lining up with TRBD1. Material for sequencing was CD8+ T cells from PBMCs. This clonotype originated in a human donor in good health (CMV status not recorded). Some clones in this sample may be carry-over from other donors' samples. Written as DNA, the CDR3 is TGTGCCAGCAGTTTTTCTCGGACAGGGGGATTACACAATGAGCAGTTCTTC. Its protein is CASSFSRTGGLHNEQFF.